The entry below gives a single T cell receptor (beta chain) sequence along with its context. This clone was counted between two and nine times. Its antigen is still unknown. The record has no base qualities; no much larger clone is one base away. A second Seattle source provided samples from volunteer blood donors who had recovered from COVID-19. The collaborating institutions used their own protocols to collect whole blood in K2EDTA tubes. For TCRbeta analysis, collaborators shipped samples in one of three forms: frozen whole blood, isolated PBMCs, or DNA extracted from either of those sample types. This record comes from a study of blood T cell repertoires in COVID-19 (dated by TCRdb to 2019 to 2021). About the study as a whole: The collaborator samples originated in the United States, Italy and Spain and spanned the acute and convalescent phases of COVID-19. Samples were obtained from the ongoing ImmuneRACE study (first 160 participants) and from some 1,200 subjects provided by 6 global collaborators. HLA class I and class II types, where available, came from metadata supplied by the sample provider rather than from assay-based typing. A de-identified subject ID, COVID-19 status, age in years and sex were almost always included in the sample metadata. A freely available public database, intended as a resource for researchers studying the immune response to SARS-CoV-2, is where the repertoires were released. The material from the prospective study consisted of cDNA or gDNA derived from T cells, B-cell-depleted T cells, or PBMCs. Subjects who had been exposed to COVID-19, were actively infected with it, or had recovered from it provided the deeply sampled blood TCRbeta repertoires that made up the dataset. Overall study outcomes, separate from this receptor: The amount of clinical and demographic metadata varied by source and participant and was provided uncurated.

V and J are truncated by 4 bases and 0 bases respectively, leaving an intervening sequence of 6 bases. The germline V gene specifies KGHSH as CDR1 and LQKENI as CDR2. The cysteine opens and the phenylalanine closes a CDR3 of 14 amino acids. This entry keeps only the CDR3 DNA: 42 bases, framed from base 1. TCRbeta CDR3 regions were amplified from genomic DNA by means of the immunoSEQ Assay, a bias-controlled multiplex PCR. Under the source paper's analysis protocol: Nucleated cell counts per sample were estimated from amplification of reference gene primers within the assay. Sequence reads were collapsed and filtered to measure the absolute abundance of every unique TCRbeta CDR3 rearrangement. For each sample, productive Simpson clonality was calculated as the square root of Simpson's diversity index over productive rearrangements. The source is immuneACCESS, and TCRdb retained only in-frame sequences with V and J called. Part of the clones is not carried over; for the studies checked, unresolved V genes explain less than half of this, and the remainder is unexplained. V and J calls and clone size are copied from that table; D and trimming were computed from the DNA. This sample holds under 350,000 clones; 75% to 90% were observed only once. The ten biggest clones cover 4.6% of the sample.

What was sequenced was peripheral blood. The sequence came from a man aged 55 to 69 who had recovered from COVID-19. The sequence links TRBV18 to TRBJ1-4; the D gene cannot be resolved reliably. Read as DNA, the sequence is TGTGCCAGCTCACAACAGTCAACTAATGAAAAACTGTTTTTT. It translates as CASSQQSTNEKLFF.